A selection of T cell receptor beta chains follows, all from one sample in a study of CD8+ T cells in alopecia areata. Generated by immunoSEQ multiplex PCR, the TCRdb table keeps only in-frame clones and is missing some. The sample lists 55,000 to 75,000 clones; 40% to 50% were seen once. The specimen was CD8+ T cells sorted from blood, collected at week 0. These receptors originate from a human donor with alopecia areata. CDR3s include the opening cysteine and the closing phenylalanine or tryptophan. The order of the fields is J gene, V gene, clone size, D gene, CDR3 protein, CDR3 DNA. D genes are given only for firm matches. Where a row states a size, it is once, few, many or the class of an expanded clone; other rows omit it.

TRBJ2-5 TRBV29-1 NA NA CSARDPETQYF TGCAGCGCCAGGGATCCGGAGACCCAGTACTTC
TRBJ2-1 TRBV7-3 few NA CASSLAGGGAYNEQFF TGTGCCAGCAGCTTAGCCGGGGGCGGTGCCTACAATGAGCAGTTCTTC
TRBJ2-7 TRBV15 once NA CATSRADYEQYF TGTGCCACCAGCAGAGCGGACTACGAGCAGTACTTC
TRBJ1-5 TRBV9 many NA CASSVDGVSNQPQHF TGTGCCAGCAGCGTAGACGGGGTAAGCAATCAGCCCCAGCATTTT
TRBJ2-7 TRBV28 NA NA CASSPDWSSYEQYF TGTGCCAGCAGTCCCGACTGGAGCTCCTACGAGCAGTACTTC
TRBJ2-1 TRBV19 few TRBD2 CASSSSGVVNEQFF TGTGCCAGTAGTAGTAGCGGGGTTGTCAATGAGCAGTTCTTC
TRBJ1-1 TRBV28 few TRBD1 CASTSDRGSEAFF TGTGCCAGCACCTCGGACAGGGGGTCTGAAGCTTTCTTT
TRBJ2-1 TRBV14 NA TRBD2 CASSPSHTGLAGGSRFF TGTGCCAGCAGCCCGTCTCACACGGGACTAGCGGGAGGCAGTCGGTTCTTC
TRBJ2-7 TRBV4-1 NA NA CASSQYHRAYEQYF TGCGCCAGCAGCCAATACCATCGGGCCTACGAGCAGTACTTC
TRBJ1-1 TRBV30 NA NA CAWAAVGLHTEAFF TGTGCCTGGGCCGCCGTGGGGCTGCACACTGAAGCTTTCTTT
TRBJ2-7 TRBV4-1 NA TRBD2 CASSPSLADSYEQYF TGCGCCAGCAGCCCGTCACTAGCGGACTCCTACGAGCAGTACTTC
TRBJ2-5 TRBV9 few TRBD2 CASSVGTGLAGETQYF TGTGCCAGCAGCGTAGGAACAGGACTAGCGGGAGAGACCCAGTACTTC
TRBJ2-1 TRBV4-1 NA NA CASSQVASNEQFF TGCGCCAGCAGCCAAGTTGCTAGCAATGAGCAGTTCTTC
TRBJ2-6 TRBV27 NA NA CASSSTQLSGANVLTF TGTGCCAGCAGTTCCACCCAGCTCTCTGGGGCCAACGTCCTGACTTTC
TRBJ2-7 TRBV11-2 once NA CASSLAQIYEQYF TGTGCCAGCAGCTTAGCACAAATCTACGAGCAGTACTTC
TRBJ2-7 TRBV11-2 NA TRBD1 CASSFGQGSYEQYF TGTGCCAGCAGCTTTGGACAGGGATCCTACGAGCAGTACTTC
TRBJ2-5 TRBV4-1 NA NA CASSLIGGRETQYF TGCGCCAGCAGTCTAATCGGGGGACGGGAGACCCAGTACTTC
TRBJ2-7 TRBV7-9 NA NA CASSRVGSTYEQYF TGTGCCAGCAGCAGAGTTGGCAGTACCTACGAGCAGTACTTC
TRBJ2-5 TRBV29-1 NA TRBD2 CSVAGGPEETQYF TGCAGCGTTGCGGGAGGGCCCGAGGAGACCCAGTACTTC
TRBJ2-7 TRBV9 NA TRBD2 CASSVGLAGEFFQGANGAEQYF TGTGCCAGCAGCGTAGGACTAGCGGGAGAGTTCTTCCAGGGGGCCAATGGGGCCGAGCAGTACTTC
TRBJ2-1 TRBV13 once TRBD2 CASSQTSGNNEQFF TGTGCCAGCAGCCAGACTAGCGGGAACAATGAGCAGTTCTTC
TRBJ2-1 TRBV6-5 NA TRBD1 CASSLDRESYNEQFF TGTGCCAGCAGTTTGGACAGGGAATCTTACAATGAGCAGTTCTTC
TRBJ2-7 TRBV4-3 NA NA CASSQAGQGEYEQYF TGCGCCAGCAGCCAGGCCGGGCAAGGGGAATACGAGCAGTACTTC
TRBJ2-7 TRBV14 few TRBD1 CASIQGWYEQYF TGTGCCAGCATACAGGGGTGGTACGAGCAGTACTTC
TRBJ2-3 TRBV9 NA TRBD2 CASSVDWSSGTSTDTQYF TGTGCCAGCAGCGTAGATTGGTCTAGCGGTACTAGCACAGATACGCAGTATTTT
TRBJ1-5 TRBV30 few TRBD1 CAWSVRGQGKQPQHF TGTGCCTGGAGTGTACGAGGACAGGGGAAGCAGCCCCAGCATTTT
TRBJ2-2 TRBV29-1 NA NA CSVRDQFTGELFF TGCAGCGTCCGGGACCAGTTCACCGGGGAGCTGTTTTTT
TRBJ1-1 TRBV27 NA NA CASSLSKRTEAFF TGTGCCAGCAGTTTATCGAAGAGGACTGAAGCTTTCTTT
TRBJ1-5 TRBV10-3 NA NA CAISETGERQPQHF TGTGCCATCAGCGAAACGGGGGAGCGGCAGCCCCAGCATTTT
TRBJ1-2 TRBV6-5 NA NA CASSFVPLDAYGYTF TGTGCCAGCAGTTTTGTTCCCCTTGACGCCTATGGCTACACCTTC
TRBJ2-7 TRBV5-1 few TRBD1 CASSPGTGGYEQYF TGCGCCAGCAGCCCCGGGACAGGGGGCTACGAGCAGTACTTC
TRBJ2-1 TRBV30 NA TRBD2 CAWLGTPGLAGGQKFF TGTGCCTGGCTGGGGACCCCGGGACTAGCGGGAGGGCAAAAGTTCTTC
TRBJ2-7 TRBV9 NA TRBD1 CASSVTGALSYEQYF TGTGCCAGCAGCGTTACAGGGGCCCTCTCCTACGAGCAGTACTTC
TRBJ2-7 TRBV5-1 NA TRBD2 CASSPTPGTSDEQYF TGCGCCAGCAGCCCCACCCCCGGGACTAGCGACGAGCAGTACTTC
TRBJ2-4 TRBV10-3 many NA CAISSNRESSQYF TGTGCCATCAGTTCAAACAGGGAAAGTAGTCAGTACTTC
TRBJ1-5 TRBV27 NA NA CASSLSRGDQPQHF TGTGCCAGCAGTTTATCCAGGGGAGATCAGCCCCAGCATTTT
TRBJ1-1 TRBV29-1 NA TRBD1 CSVPTGVWDTEAFF TGCAGCGTTCCGACAGGGGTGTGGGACACTGAAGCTTTCTTT
TRBJ2-3 TRBV28 NA TRBD2 CASSPIAGGTDTQYF TGTGCCAGCAGCCCTATAGCGGGCGGCACAGATACGCAGTATTTT
TRBJ2-7 TRBV7-2 NA NA CASSLGTREQYF TGTGCCAGCAGCTTGGGGACTCGCGAGCAGTACTTC
TRBJ2-7 TRBV6-5 NA TRBD1 CASRDPGTENDEQYF TGTGCCAGCAGGGACCCCGGGACAGAGAACGACGAGCAGTACTTC
TRBJ1-2 TRBV5-1 NA NA CASSLLGDSNYGYTF TGCGCCAGCAGCTTGTTGGGGGACTCTAACTATGGCTACACCTTC
TRBJ1-1 TRBV5-1 few NA CASSLAQGNTEAFF TGCGCCAGCAGCTTGGCCCAGGGGAACACTGAAGCTTTCTTT
TRBJ2-7 TRBV5-4 once NA CASSGPGPSGDYEQYF TGTGCTAGCAGCGGACCGGGACCCTCCGGTGACTACGAGCAGTACTTC
TRBJ2-7 TRBV4-1 NA NA CASSQDPSSYEQYF TGCGCCAGCAGCCAAGATCCGTCTAGCTACGAGCAGTACTTC
TRBJ2-3 TRBV7-9 NA TRBD2 CASSLSGSADTQYF TGTGCCAGCAGCCTTAGCGGGAGCGCAGATACGCAGTATTTT
TRBJ1-2 TRBV27 NA NA CASSLSGQGIGYTF TGTGCCAGCAGTTTATCAGGGCAGGGGATTGGCTACACCTTC
TRBJ2-1 TRBV19 NA NA CASGLAYNEQFF TGTGCCAGTGGCCTAGCTTACAATGAGCAGTTCTTC
TRBJ2-6 TRBV7-9 NA NA CASSLTASGANVLTF TGTGCCAGCAGCTTAACGGCTTCTGGGGCCAACGTCCTGACTTTC
TRBJ2-7 TRBV7-6 NA NA CASSSGTGSYEQYF TGTGCCAGCAGCTCCGGGACGGGCTCCTACGAGCAGTACTTC
TRBJ2-5 TRBV2 NA NA CASSPLEGQETQYF TGTGCCAGCAGTCCTTTGGAGGGACAAGAGACCCAGTACTTC
TRBJ2-7 TRBV29-1 many NA CSVGDWQGGYEQYF TGCAGCGTTGGGGATTGGCAGGGCGGGTACGAGCAGTACTTC
TRBJ2-7 TRBV29-1 NA TRBD2 CSVERAGTSGRVEQYF TGCAGCGTTGAGCGGGCCGGGACTAGCGGGAGAGTTGAGCAGTACTTC
TRBJ1-5 TRBV23-1 NA NA CATQMGGTNNQPQHF TGCGCCACCCAGATGGGCGGGACAAATAATCAGCCCCAGCATTTT
TRBJ1-2 TRBV29-1 NA NA CSVASGGYTF TGCAGCGTTGCCTCGGGGGGCTACACCTTT